The present T cell receptor (beta chain) was sequenced within a study of T cell responses to AZD1222 COVID-19 vaccine. Findings of the study overall: Reportedly, nearly half the spike-specific TCRs target unmutated variant regions. After two AZD1222 doses, spike-specific TCR breadth and depth rose versus day 0. Regions 160-218 and 743-854 held dominance among vaccine-associated CD4 TCRs, which spanned spike. Clonal diversity was possibly underestimated; the donors were predominantly white British and more often female.

The table came from immunoSEQ multiplex PCR; TCRdb's copy has only in-frame clones and leaves some out. The repertoire holds approximately 180,000 clones, with about 91% as singletons. Germline-derived CDR1 and CDR2 are SNHLY and FYNNEI. This CDR3 region has 15 residues. The V segment lost 5 bases and the J segment 4 bases; nucleotides outside the gene matches: 5. Note on this clone: Antigen unknown.

This clonotype was obtained from an adult in good health. This specimen consisted of peripheral blood, obtained on day 0 of AZD1222 vaccination. The chain carries TRBV2 and TRBJ1-4, with TRBD1 identical over 9 bases. CDR3 loop: CASSNGQGINEKLFF. Here the CDR3 DNA reads TGTGCCAGCAGTAATGGACAGGGGATTAATGAAAAACTGTTTTTT.